The 28 T cell receptor delta chains given below trace back to one sample, sequenced in a study of gamma-delta T cells after stem cell transplantation. TCRdb reprocessed the RT-PCR reads through CATT. Among some 2,400 delta-chain clones listed, around 23% were seen once. The sequenced sample was gamma-delta T cells. These receptors all come from a human donor. It is not recorded whose cells these are; they may come from a transplant donor.

With regard to this clone: The same CDR3 also results from other DNA sequences found in this sample. The J gene is TRDJ1, the V gene TRDV2, with D hard to call. Between the trimmed V and J ends, which lost 0 bases and 0 bases, there was a span of 10 bases. The CDR3 runs to 15 residues. CDR1 and CDR2 from the germline V gene are GEAIGNYY and EKD. The CDR3: CACDTVEGYTDKLIF. The CDR3 DNA reads TGTGCCTGTGACACCGTTGAAGGTTACACCGATAAACTCATCTTT.

This clone appeared a few times. The J gene is TRDJ3, the V gene TRDV2, with D perhaps TRDD3 (5 bases). This CDR3 has 21 residues. The germline V and J ends were trimmed by 4 bases and 0 bases, with 24 bases remaining between them. The germline V gene has CDR1 GEAIGNYY and CDR2 EKD. CDR3 nucleotides: TGTGCCTGTGATTCCAAGGTACACATCGGGGGCCCCTCCTGGGACACCCGACAGATGTTTTTC. It specifies CACDSKVHIGGPSWDTRQMFF.

This clone was detected a few times. This may stem from a read error, because a much larger clone lies one nucleotide away. Additional DNA sequences in this sample encode the identical CDR3. The chain joins TRDV2 to TRDJ3, with TRDD3 identical over 7 bases. The CDR3 is made up of 19 amino acids. Germline V lookup: CDR1 GEAIGNYY, CDR2 EKD. As DNA, the CDR3 is TGTGCCTGTGACCCCGTGGTGGGGGAAAGCTCCTGGGATACCCGACAGATGTTTTTC. Its protein is CACDPVVGESSWDTRQMFF.

As for this clone: Additional DNA sequences in this sample encode the identical CDR3. J is TRDJ3 and V is TRDV2; 12 nucleotides agree with TRDD3. After removal of 3 bases from V and 3 bases from J, the junction contained 8 bases not matched to a gene. This CDR3 contains 19 residues. Germline CDR1 GEAIGNYY, CDR2 EKD. CDR3 sequence reads: CACDPLLGDTNWDTRQMFF. The CDR3 DNA reads as TGTGCCTGTGACCCACTCCTGGGGGATACGAACTGGGACACCCGACAGATGTTTTTC.

This chain uses TRDV1 with TRDJ1, with 7 nucleotides matching TRDD2. The CDR3 has 17 residues. Per the germline V gene, CDR1 is TSWWSYY and CDR2 is QGS. The ends lost 5 bases at V and 1 base at J; junction bases unmatched: 13. The CDR3 loop is CALGPLPRPSGTDKLIF. The CDR3 region has the DNA TGTGCTCTTGGGCCACTTCCTAGGCCCTCTGGCACCGATAAACTCATCTTT.

This clone was counted between two and nine times. The sample has other DNA sequences that encode this CDR3 too. This chain connects TRDV1 to TRDJ1; D ambiguous. V was trimmed by 5 bases and J by 1 base, leaving 11 bases between them. CDR3 length equals 14 residues. Germline assignment: CDR1 TSWWSYY and CDR2 QGS. CDR3 region: CALGTQGRTDKLIF. The CDR3 DNA reads TGTGCTCTTGGGACCCAGGGGCGCACCGATAAACTCATCTTT.

This clone has a handful of counts. A far larger clone is one base from this, pointing to a likely read error. J is TRDJ3 and V is TRDV2, with D possibly TRDD3 on 5 matching bases. Germline V gene lookup returns CDR1 GEAIGNYY and CDR2 EKD. CDR3 size: 16 residues. V dropped 3 bases and J dropped 0 bases, with 8 bases sitting between them. The CDR3 sequence: CACDLGSSWDTRQMFF. Here the CDR3 DNA reads TGTGCCTGTGACTTGGGGAGCTCCTGGGACACCCGACAGATGTTTTTC.

Only a few counts were recorded for this clone. A much larger clone sits a single nucleotide away, making a read error possible. The V call is TRDV2, the J call TRDJ1; 10 nucleotides align to TRDD3. This CDR3 region has 14 residues. V was pared by 0 bases and J by 10 bases, with 7 bases of the junction left unmatched. Germline values: CDR1 GEAIGNYY, CDR2 EKD. The CDR3 is CACDTTAYWGILIF. The DNA of the CDR3 is TGTGCCTGTGACACCACTGCCTACTGGGGGATACTCATCTTT.

On this clone: A junction end diverges from the germline sequence, so it may reflect a read error. The chain is built from TRDV2 and TRDJ3; 11 bases are a match to TRDD3. This CDR3 region has 18 residues. Germline V lookup: CDR1 GEAIGNYY, CDR2 EKD. CDR3 sequence reads: CACDIPGGYSWDTLQMFF. DNA of the CDR3: TGTGCCTGTGACATTCCTGGGGGATACTCCTGGGACACCCTACAGATGTTTTTC.

The chain has TRDV1 and TRDJ1, with 12 bases matching TRDD3. Germline CDR1 and CDR2: TSWWSYY and QGS. This CDR3 contains 23 residues. The ends lost 1 base at V and 2 bases at J; junction bases unmatched: 23. As DNA, the CDR3 is TGTGCTCTTGGGGAACCCCGTGCTTCCATTCGCTGGGGGATACGCGAAGGGACCGATAAACTCATCTTT. Translated, it gives CALGEPRASIRWGIREGTDKLIF.

This chain connects TRDV2 to TRDJ1, with 9 bases matching TRDD3. Because TCRdb records no J gene, it was assigned here through a match of the DNA to germline. The CDR3 runs 19 residues. With V trimmed by 1 base and J by 0 bases, 14 bases remained unmatched. The V gene's germline CDR1 is GEAIGNYY and CDR2 EKD. As DNA, the CDR3 is TGTGCCTGTGACACAGGGTACTGGGGGAGGACTCTGTACACCGATAAACTCATCTTT. Its translation: CACDTGYWGRTLYTDKLIF.

With respect to this clone: A much larger clone lies a single base off, so this may be a read error. V is TRDV2 and J is TRDJ1, with D possibly matching TRDD3 (6 bases). The J gene was missing in TCRdb and was found by matching the end of the DNA to germline. The CDR3 has 15 residues. Germline values: CDR1 GEAIGNYY, CDR2 EKD. Trimming pared 0 bases from V and 2 bases from J, leaving 12 bases between. This CDR3 reads CACDTPGMGTDKLIF. The CDR3 region has the DNA TGTGCCTGTGACACCCCGGGGATGGGTACCGATAAACTCATCTTT.

This clone was detected only a few times. The chain joins TRDV1 to TRDJ1; 8 bases are a match to TRDD3. The CDR3 length is 22 residues. Germline loops: CDR1 TSWWSYY, CDR2 QGS. V shed 1 base and J 0 bases; nucleotides not matched to a gene: 22. CDR3 coding DNA: TGTGCTCTTGGGGAACCTTATACGTTCGGTGTGCTGGGGGACCCGTACACCGATAAACTCATCTTT. Its protein product is CALGEPYTFGVLGDPYTDKLIF.

On this clone: A much larger clone lies a single base off, so this may be a read error. Within the sample, other DNA sequences also encode this same CDR3. The chain is built from TRDV2 and TRDJ2; 7 positions agree with TRDD3. Since TCRdb gives no J gene, matching the DNA to germline was used here to assign it. Germline V lookup: CDR1 GEAIGNYY, CDR2 EKD. CDR3 size: 18 residues. This chain's CDR3 is CACDTRRRTRWGTARLFF. In DNA, the CDR3 is TGTGCCTGTGACACCAGGCGGAGGACGCGGTGGGGGACAGCACGACTCTTCTTT.

The chain combines TRDV1 with TRDJ1, with TRDD3 matching over 12 bases. V shed 2 bases and J 4 bases; nucleotides not matched to a gene: 32. The CDR3 totals 25 residues. The germline V gene has CDR1 TSWWSYY and CDR2 QGS. The DNA for the CDR3 is TGTGCTCTTGGGGAAGGCCCCCTTCGCGGGAGCCCCCCGTCTGGGGGATACGCGGGGAACGATAAACTCATCTTT. Protein product: CALGEGPLRGSPPSGGYAGNDKLIF.

Points on this clone: The junction differs from germline at one of its ends, possibly a read error. In DNA, the CDR3 is TGTGCCTTTGACACCACGGTGGGCTACACCGATAAACTCATCTTT. Encoded protein: CAFDTTVGYTDKLIF. This rearrangement joins TRDV2 to TRDJ1; the D is unclear. Here the J gene came from matching the DNA to germline, since TCRdb omits it. This CDR3 comprises 15 residues. Germline CDR1 reads GEAIGNYY; CDR2 reads EKD.

In regard to this clone: The junction departs from germline at one end; a sequencing error may be responsible. This rearrangement joins TRDV1 to TRDJ3, with 7 bases fitting TRDD3. The CDR3 sequence is 21 residues long. From germline, CDR1 is TSWWSYY and CDR2 QGS. The CDR3 coding sequence is TGTGCTCTTGGGGAACCCCCCCTACTGGGGCTGGGAACCTGGGGCACCCGACAGATGTTTTTC. Translation gives CALGEPPLLGLGTWGTRQMFF.

In its sample, this clone ranks as large. The chain is built from TRDV2 and TRDJ1, with 11 nucleotides matching TRDD3. With V trimmed by 1 base and J by 7 bases, 4 bases remained unmatched. The CDR3 loop spans 14 amino acids. CDR1 is GEAIGNYY, CDR2 EKD, per germline. The CDR3 spells CACDTGGYGGKLIF. The CDR3 DNA sequence: TGTGCCTGTGACACTGGGGGATACGGGGGTAAACTCATCTTT.

This clone is labeled as medium-sized. The chain uses TRAV29/DV5 and TRDJ1; 8 nucleotides match TRDD3. From germline, CDR1 is NSMFDY and CDR2 ISSIKDK. This CDR3 is 16 amino acids long. The J segment lost 0 bases and the V segment lost 2 bases, leaving 9 bases of the junction unmatched. This CDR3 reads CAARPSGYGYTDKLIF. The CDR3 DNA follows: TGTGCAGCAAGGCCTTCGGGATACGGGTACACCGATAAACTCATCTTT.

Turning to this clone: The limits of the CDR3 on the DNA are not certain, so only TCRdb's listed CDR3 is given. Additional DNA sequences in this sample encode the identical CDR3. V is TRAV29/DV5 and J is TRDJ3; the table's TRDD3 call for D was not verified on the DNA. The germline V gene encodes CDR1 NSMFDY and CDR2 ISSIKDK. Ends included, the CDR3 has 22 residues. CDR3 sequence: CSVLLCSKRGDPQGWDTRQMFF.

The rearrangement links TRDV1 to TRDJ3; TRDD3 aligns across 13 bases. The CDR3 runs 21 residues. V gave up 2 bases and J gave up 0 bases; unmatched junction bases: 7. Germline V gene lookup returns CDR1 TSWWSYY and CDR2 QGS. The CDR3 bases are TGTGCTCTTGGGGAAGGTGACTACTGGGGGATACGCTCCTGGGACACCCGACAGATGTTTTTC. Translation: CALGEGDYWGIRSWDTRQMFF.

This clone is classed as large. The chain employs TRDV1 and TRDJ1; 9 bases are shared with TRDD3. V lost 3 bases and J lost 0; bases outside the gene matches: 11. The germline V gene has CDR1 TSWWSYY and CDR2 QGS. The CDR3 runs 18 residues. The chain's CDR3 is CALGELRLGDSYTDKLIF. DNA for the CDR3: TGTGCTCTTGGGGAGCTACGTCTGGGGGATTCTTACACCGATAAACTCATCTTT.

On this clone itself: Possible read error: a much larger clone is one base away. This sample also contains other DNA sequences that code for the same CDR3. This sequence joins TRDV2 and TRDJ3, with TRDD3 identical over 9 bases. Germline V CDR1 and CDR2: GEAIGNYY, EKD. The CDR3 is made up of 17 amino acids. The CDR3 bases are TGCGCCTGTGACAGTACTGGGGGATCCTGGGACACCCGACAGATGTTTTTC. The encoded protein is CACDSTGGSWDTRQMFF.

Only a few counts were recorded for this clone. This chain connects TRDV1 to TRDJ2; possibly TRDD3 for D (7 bases). The germline V gene encodes CDR1 TSWWSYY and CDR2 QGS. The CDR3 length is 21 residues. V lost 0 bases and J lost 7, with 30 bases in between. CDR3 bases: TGTGCTCTTGGGGAACTCGGTCCTACCTCCCTGTACTGGGGCCGGGGAGCACAACTCTTCTTT. Protein sequence: CALGELGPTSLYWGRGAQLFF.

This chain connects TRDV1 to TRDJ1; the D is unclear. Per the germline V gene, CDR1 is TSWWSYY and CDR2 is QGS. V shed 1 base and J shed 10 bases, with 10 bases lying between them. There are 12 residues in the CDR3. CDR3 sequence: CALGEPPGRLIF. The CDR3 bases are TGTGCTCTTGGGGAACCGCCAGGGAGACTCATCTTT.

No V gene was called, though TRDJ3 was called as the J gene. The CDR3 consists of 18 residues. As DNA, the CDR3 is TGTGCCTGTGACACCCTCCTCCGCAAATCCTGGGACACCCGACAGATGTTTTTC. It specifies CACDTLLRKSWDTRQMFF.

The rearrangement uses TRDV1 and TRDJ1; D is ambiguous. The CDR3 is made up of 18 amino acids. Germline assignment: CDR1 TSWWSYY and CDR2 QGS. The V and J ends lost 6 bases and 0 bases respectively, with 23 bases between them. CDR3 amino acids: CALGSSPGDLTYTDKLIF. CDR3 DNA: TGTGCTCTTGGCTCGTCCCCCGGTGACCTCACGTACACCGATAAACTCATCTTT.

This clone was seen a handful of times. The rearrangement joins TRDV2 to TRDJ3; 11 nucleotides line up with TRDD3. This CDR3 spans 20 amino acids. CDR1 is GEAIGNYY, CDR2 EKD, per germline. The V gene end was trimmed by 3 bases and the J gene end by 0 bases; junction bases not matched to a gene: 9. The CDR3 protein is CACDSALGDSSSWDTRQMFF. CDR3 bases: TGTGCCTGTGACTCCGCACTGGGGGATAGTAGCTCCTGGGACACCCGACAGATGTTTTTC.